The 16 T cell receptor beta chains listed next were all sequenced from one sample in a study of early T cells in non-severe SARS-CoV-2 infection. TCRdb analysed the 5' RACE reads with MiXCR anew, one entry per CDR3 protein. Here the sample spans 30,000 or so distinct CDR3 sequences, 4.5% to 5% being singletons. Sequenced sample: whole blood. These receptors were obtained from an adult who was a healthcare worker with PCR-confirmed SARS-CoV-2 infection or an uninfected control (not recorded which).

This clonotype was found many times. V and J are TRBV7-8 and TRBJ2-6; no reliable D call. V was shortened by 4 bases and J by 2 bases, with 9 bases between the two germline ends. From germline, CDR1 is SGHVS and CDR2 FQNEAQ. This CDR3 contains 15 residues. CDR3 sequence: CASSWRSTGANVLTF. CDR3 coding DNA: TGTGCCAGCAGCTGGCGGAGTACTGGGGCCAACGTCCTGACTTTC.

This clonotype was seen many times. V is TRBV29-1 and J is TRBJ2-3; maybe TRBD2 (5 bases). Germline CDR1 is SQVTM and CDR2 is ANQGSEA. V was trimmed by 7 bases and J by 1 base, leaving 12 bases between them. The CDR3 contains 13 residues. CDR3 nucleotide sequence: TGCAGCGCCCGGGGTTTAGGCACAGATACGCAGTATTTT. Translated: CSARGLGTDTQYF.

This clonotype was seen at least ten times. The chain couples TRBV4-2 to TRBJ2-3, with a possible D match to TRBD2 (6 bases). The CDR3 spans 17 residues. V was cut by 0 bases and J by 3 bases, with 16 bases left in between. CDR1 and CDR2 (germline): LGHNA, YNFKEQ. CDR3 amino acids: CASSQDPGLLGTDTQYF. In DNA form, the CDR3 reads TGTGCCAGCAGCCAAGACCCGGGACTCCTTGGGACAGATACGCAGTATTTT.

This clonotype has only a few counts. The V call is TRBV7-9, the J call TRBJ2-1; TRBD2 matches at 13 bases. The CDR3 runs to 19 residues. Germline V gene data show CDR1 as SEHNR and CDR2 as FQNEAQ (reference sequence). Trimming cost V 1 base and J 3 bases; bases outside gene matches: 9. The CDR3 DNA is TGTGCCAGCAGCTTAGGGGGGACTAGCGGGAACCCGATCTACAATGAGCAGTTCTTC. This codes for CASSLGGTSGNPIYNEQFF.

The table lists this clonotype with a few counts. V usage is TRBV7-6 and J usage is TRBJ2-3; 9 nucleotides agree with TRBD2. Germline-derived CDR1 and CDR2 are SGHVS and FNYEAQ. Unmatched junction bases numbered 10, after V lost 5 bases and J lost 4 bases. This CDR3 is 16 amino acids long. The CDR3 region has the DNA TGTGCCAGCAGCCCCTCTGCGGGAGGGCCCTCAGATACGCAGTATTTT. Protein product: CASSPSAGGPSDTQYF.

V gene TRBV6-1 combines with J gene TRBJ1-5; D may be TRBD1 (6 bases). CDR1 and CDR2 from the germline V gene are MNHNS and SASEGT. Trimming removed 1 base from V and 2 bases from J, with 6 bases in between. The CDR3 is 14 residues long. CDR3 in amino acids: CASSEGGRNQPQHF. The CDR3 nucleotides are TGTGCCAGCAGTGAAGGGGGGCGCAATCAGCCCCAGCATTTT.

This clonotype has just a few counts. The CDR3 protein is CASSLTSGEKTQYF. CDR3 in DNA: TGTGCCAGCAGCTTAACTAGCGGGGAGAAGACCCAGTACTTC. The chain has TRBV7-9 and TRBJ2-5; 10 bases are a match to TRBD2. The CDR3 spans 14 residues. CDR1 is SEHNR, CDR2 FQNEAQ, per germline (reference sequence). The J segment lost 6 bases and the V segment lost 2 bases, leaving 3 bases of the junction unmatched.

This clonotype appeared a few times. The chain links TRBV13 to TRBJ1-1, with TRBD1 matching over 8 bases. With 4 bases clipped from V and 3 bases from J, the junction kept 7 bases outside the gene matches. Germline CDR1 and CDR2: PRHDT and FYEKMQ (reference sequence). The CDR3 covers 15 residues. CDR3 loop: CASSSTGGSDTEAFF. In DNA form, the CDR3 reads TGTGCCAGCAGCTCCACAGGGGGTAGCGACACTGAAGCTTTCTTT.

The table lists this clonotype with many counts. The genes are TRBV30 and TRBJ1-5; 7 positions match TRBD1. The CDR3 contains 15 residues. Trimming removed 0 bases from V and 6 bases from J; junction bases left unmatched: 8. Germline assignment: CDR1 GTSNPN and CDR2 SVGIG (reference sequence). Here the CDR3 DNA reads TGTGCCTGGAGTGTCACAGGGGCGCCGGGTCAGCCCCAGCATTTT. This encodes CAWSVTGAPGQPQHF.

The chain has TRBV7-9 and TRBJ1-6; D remains unclear. The V gene's germline CDR1 is SEHNR and CDR2 FQNEAQ (reference sequence). The V end lost 2 bases, the J end lost 8 bases, and 7 bases lay between the germline ends. The CDR3 runs 13 residues. In DNA form, the CDR3 reads TGTGCCAGCAGCTTATATTCAGATTCACCCCTCCACTTT. It is translated as CASSLYSDSPLHF.

The rearrangement links TRBV6-2 or TRBV6-3 to TRBJ1-6; perhaps TRBD1 as D (6 bases). Trimming took 6 bases from V and 8 from J, leaving 17 bases between them. Germline CDR1 MNHEY, CDR2 SVGEGT. This CDR3 spans 15 amino acids. CDR3 sequence: CASSPRWGADSPLHF. CDR3 nucleotide sequence: TGTGCCAGCAGCCCCAGGTGGGGGGCGGATTCACCCCTCCACTTT.

This clonotype was detected many times. The CDR3 DNA reads TGTGCCTGGAGTGTAGCCTATAACTATGGCTACACCTTC. Protein sequence: CAWSVAYNYGYTF. The genes are TRBV30 and TRBJ1-2, with D unresolved. From germline, CDR1 is GTSNPN and CDR2 SVGIG (reference sequence). V was trimmed by 0 bases and J by 1 base, leaving 6 bases between them. The CDR3 is 13 amino acids.

This clonotype was counted many times. The CDR3 DNA follows: TGTGCCAGCAGTTTTCAGGGCCTCTACGAGCAGTACTTC. Protein sequence: CASSFQGLYEQYF. The J gene is TRBJ2-7, the V gene TRBV28; a possible D gene is TRBD1 (5 bases). CDR3 length equals 13 residues. Germline V CDR1 and CDR2: MDHEN, SYDVKM. The V end lost 3 bases, the J end lost 3 bases, and 9 bases lay between the germline ends.

This clonotype was seen at least ten times. This chain links TRBV7-6 with TRBJ2-2; D is possibly TRBD1 or TRBD2 (5 bases each). V was pared by 5 bases and J by 3 bases, with 16 bases between. The CDR3 covers 16 residues. Germline CDR1 and CDR2: SGHVS and FNYEAQ. The CDR3 coding sequence is TGTGCCAGCAGCAAAGAGACCGGGACCCACACCGGGGAGCTGTTTTTT. This codes for CASSKETGTHTGELFF.

This sequence joins TRBV12-3 or TRBV12-4 and TRBJ1-6, with a possible D match to TRBD1 (5 bases). The germline V and J ends were trimmed by 6 bases and 7 bases, with 13 bases remaining between them. This CDR3 contains 14 residues. The chain's CDR3 is CASSRSGRNSPLHF. The CDR3 bases are TGTGCCAGCAGCAGGTCGGGACGGAATTCACCCCTCCACTTT.

The chain uses TRBV5-5 and TRBJ1-5; the D is unclear. The CDR3 contains 12 residues. Germline CDR1 SGHKS, CDR2 YYEKEE (reference sequence). V was pared by 1 base and J by 3 bases, with 2 bases between. The CDR3 DNA is TGTGCCAGCAGCTTGATCAATCAGCCCCAGCATTTT. As protein: CASSLINQPQHF.